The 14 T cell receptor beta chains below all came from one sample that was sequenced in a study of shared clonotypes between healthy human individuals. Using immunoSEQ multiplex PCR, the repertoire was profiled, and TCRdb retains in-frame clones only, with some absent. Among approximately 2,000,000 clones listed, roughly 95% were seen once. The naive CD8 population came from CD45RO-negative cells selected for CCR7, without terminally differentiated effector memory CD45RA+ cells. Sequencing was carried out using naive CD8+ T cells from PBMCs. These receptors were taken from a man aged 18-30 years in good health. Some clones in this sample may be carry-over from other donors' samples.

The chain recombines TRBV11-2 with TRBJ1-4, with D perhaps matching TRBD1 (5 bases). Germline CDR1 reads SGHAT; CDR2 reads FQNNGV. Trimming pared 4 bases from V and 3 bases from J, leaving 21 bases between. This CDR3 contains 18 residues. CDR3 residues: CASSSLIGTQASNEKLFF. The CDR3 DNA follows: TGTGCCAGCAGCTCACTCATTGGGACCCAAGCGTCTAATGAAAAACTGTTTTTT.

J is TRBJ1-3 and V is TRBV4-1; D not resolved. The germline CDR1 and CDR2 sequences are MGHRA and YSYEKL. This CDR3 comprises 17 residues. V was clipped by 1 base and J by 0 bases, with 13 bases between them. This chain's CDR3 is CASSQGTSVSSGNTIYF. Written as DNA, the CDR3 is TGCGCCAGCAGCCAAGGAACATCGGTGAGCTCTGGAAACACCATATATTTT.

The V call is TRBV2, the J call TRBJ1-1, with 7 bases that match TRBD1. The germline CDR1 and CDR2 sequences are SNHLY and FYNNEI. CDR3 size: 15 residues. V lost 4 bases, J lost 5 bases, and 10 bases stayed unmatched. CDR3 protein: CASSGLGGGWTEAFF. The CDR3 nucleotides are TGTGCCAGCAGTGGCCTTGGAGGGGGCTGGACTGAAGCTTTCTTT.

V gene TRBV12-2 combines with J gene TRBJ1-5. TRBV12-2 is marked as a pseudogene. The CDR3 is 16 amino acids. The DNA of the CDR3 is TGTGCAAGTCGCGCCGGGCGGAGCGGCGACAATCAGCCCCAGCATTTT. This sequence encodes CASRAGRSGDNQPQHF.

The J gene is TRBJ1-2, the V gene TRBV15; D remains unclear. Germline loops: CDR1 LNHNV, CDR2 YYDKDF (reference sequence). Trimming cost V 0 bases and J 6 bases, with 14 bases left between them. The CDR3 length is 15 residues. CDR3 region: CATSRDFQTSNGYTF. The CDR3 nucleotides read TGTGCCACCAGCAGAGATTTCCAAACATCTAATGGCTACACCTTC. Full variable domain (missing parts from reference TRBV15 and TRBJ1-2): DAMVIQNPRYQVTQFGKPVTLSCSQTLNHNVMYWYQQKSSQAPKLLFHYYDKDFNNEADTPDNFQSRRPNTSFCFLDIRSPGLGDTAMYLCATSRDFQTSNGYTFGSGTRLTVV.

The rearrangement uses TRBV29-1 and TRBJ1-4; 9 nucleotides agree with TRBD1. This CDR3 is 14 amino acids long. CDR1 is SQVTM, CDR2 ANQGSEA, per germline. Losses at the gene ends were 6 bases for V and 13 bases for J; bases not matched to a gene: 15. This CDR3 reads CSVEGQGLNEGLFF. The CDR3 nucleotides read TGCAGCGTGGAGGGACAGGGTCTTAATGAGGGACTGTTTTTT.

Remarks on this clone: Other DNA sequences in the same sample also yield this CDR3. The DNA for the CDR3 is TGTGCCAGCAGCCTAGCGGCTTCCTACAATGAGCAGTTCTTC. This sequence encodes CASSLAASYNEQFF. This chain joins TRBV28 and TRBJ2-1, with 7 bases matching TRBD2. CDR1 MDHEN and CDR2 SYDVKM come from the germline V gene. CDR3 length: 14 residues. Trimming cost V 6 bases and J 1 base; bases outside gene matches: 3.

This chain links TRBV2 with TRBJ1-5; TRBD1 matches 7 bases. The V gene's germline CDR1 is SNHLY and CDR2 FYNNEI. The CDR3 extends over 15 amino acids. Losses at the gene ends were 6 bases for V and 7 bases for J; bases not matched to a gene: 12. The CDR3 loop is CASRTRDSLGQPQHF. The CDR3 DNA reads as TGTGCCAGCAGGACAAGGGACAGCCTAGGGCAGCCCCAGCATTTT. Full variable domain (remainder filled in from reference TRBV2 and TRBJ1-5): EPEVTQTPSHQVTQMGQEVILRCVPISNHLYFYWYRQILGQKVEFLVSFYNNEISEKSEIFDDQFSVERPDGSNFTLKIRSTKLEDSAMYFCASRTRDSLGQPQHFGDGTRLSIL.

CDR3 loop: CASHWGNEQFF. The CDR3 DNA follows: TGTGCCAGCCACTGGGGCAATGAGCAGTTCTTC. The genes are TRBV7-9 and TRBJ2-1; D unresolved. This CDR3 region has 11 residues. The germline V gene encodes CDR1 SEHNR and CDR2 FQNEAQ (reference sequence). V was shortened by 8 bases and J by 6 bases, with 8 bases between the two germline ends.

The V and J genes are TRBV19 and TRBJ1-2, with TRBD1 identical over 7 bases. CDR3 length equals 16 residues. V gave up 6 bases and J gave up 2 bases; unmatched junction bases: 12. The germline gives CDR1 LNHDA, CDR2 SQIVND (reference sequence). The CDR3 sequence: CASSLPPAGGNYGYTF. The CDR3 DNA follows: TGTGCCAGTAGCCTCCCCCCGGCAGGGGGGAACTATGGCTACACCTTC.

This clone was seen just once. The CDR3 coding sequence is TGTGCCAGCACCCTCCAAGGCGGGAACTATGGCTACACCTTC. It encodes CASTLQGGNYGYTF. V gene TRBV11-2 combines with J gene TRBJ1-2; no definite D call. CDR3 size: 14 residues. The V gene's germline CDR1 is SGHAT and CDR2 FQNNGV. Trimming took 7 bases from V and 2 from J, leaving 14 bases between them.

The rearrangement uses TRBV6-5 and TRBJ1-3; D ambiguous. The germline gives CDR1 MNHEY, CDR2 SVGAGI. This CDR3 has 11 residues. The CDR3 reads CTVDSGNTIYF. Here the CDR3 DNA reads TGTACAGTGGACTCTGGAAACACCATATATTTT.

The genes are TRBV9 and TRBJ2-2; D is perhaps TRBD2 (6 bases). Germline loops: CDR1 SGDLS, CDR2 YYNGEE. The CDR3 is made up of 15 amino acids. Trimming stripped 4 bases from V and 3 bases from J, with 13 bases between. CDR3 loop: CASSTRERDTGELFF. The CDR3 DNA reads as TGTGCCAGCAGCACACGGGAGAGGGACACCGGGGAGCTGTTTTTT.

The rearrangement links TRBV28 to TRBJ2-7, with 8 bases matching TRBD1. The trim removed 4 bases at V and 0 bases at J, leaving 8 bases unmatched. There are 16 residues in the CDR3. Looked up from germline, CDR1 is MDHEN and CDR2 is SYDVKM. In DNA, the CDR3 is TGTGCCAGCAGTTCCGGGACAGGAATTAGCTCCTACGAGCAGTACTTC. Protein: CASSSGTGISSYEQYF.